A single TCR beta chain is shown here with its context. Antigen specificity is unknown. CD8+ and CD4+ T cells taken from blood had their TCR beta sequenced. Patients with Susac syndrome showed fulfilment of recently defined diagnostic criteria for definite or probable disease. RNA amounts of roughly 0.45 to 1 ug underwent reverse transcription with random hexamers. Using its own MiXCR run on the immunoSEQ multiplex PCR reads, TCRdb lists one record per CDR3 protein. The sample yields under 200,000 distinct CDR3 sequences, roughly 94% seen once. This entry comes from a study of CD8 T cells in Susac syndrome. Study summary: Susac syndrome patients were untreated, on corticosteroids with some adding intravenous immunoglobulin, or on intravenous immunoglobulin only.

Study-level results: There was no clonal expansion in the CD4+ T cell repertoires of Susac syndrome.

In germline, CDR1 is SNHLY, CDR2 FYNNEI. The CDR3 has 14 amino acids. Trimming removed 1 base from V and 4 bases from J, with 10 bases in between. This sequence joins TRBV2 and TRBJ1-1; D gene ambiguous. Sequencing used CD4+ T cells from PBMCs. The sequence came from a human donor with Susac syndrome. As DNA, the CDR3 is TGTGCCAGCAGTGAAGTCTTGGGTGGCACTGAAGCTTTCTTT. This translates into CASSEVLGGTEAFF.